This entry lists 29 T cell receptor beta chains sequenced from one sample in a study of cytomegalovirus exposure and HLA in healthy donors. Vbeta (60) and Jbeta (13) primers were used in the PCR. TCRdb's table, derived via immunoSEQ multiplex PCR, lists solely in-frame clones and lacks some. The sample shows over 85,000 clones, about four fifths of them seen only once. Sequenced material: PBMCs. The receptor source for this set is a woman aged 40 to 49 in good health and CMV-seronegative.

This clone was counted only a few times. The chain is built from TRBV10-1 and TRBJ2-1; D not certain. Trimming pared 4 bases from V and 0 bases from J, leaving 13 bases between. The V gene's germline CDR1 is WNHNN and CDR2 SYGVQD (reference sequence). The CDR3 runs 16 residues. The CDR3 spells CASSAIYPSSYNEQFF. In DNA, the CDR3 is TGCGCCAGCAGTGCTATCTATCCGAGCTCCTACAATGAGCAGTTCTTC.

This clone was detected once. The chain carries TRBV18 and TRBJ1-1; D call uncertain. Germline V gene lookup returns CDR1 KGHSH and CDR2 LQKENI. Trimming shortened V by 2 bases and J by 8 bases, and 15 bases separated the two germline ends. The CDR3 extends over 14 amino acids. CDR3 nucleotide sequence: TGTGCCAGCTCACCAGCGGGCGTCTTATCCGAAGCTTTCTTT. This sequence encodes CASSPAGVLSEAFF.

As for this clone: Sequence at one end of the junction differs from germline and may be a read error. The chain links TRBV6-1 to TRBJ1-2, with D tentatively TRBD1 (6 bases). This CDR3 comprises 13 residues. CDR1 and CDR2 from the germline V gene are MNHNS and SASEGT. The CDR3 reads CASSPQGFYGYPF. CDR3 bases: TGTGCCAGCAGCCCACAGGGATTCTATGGCTACCCCTTC.

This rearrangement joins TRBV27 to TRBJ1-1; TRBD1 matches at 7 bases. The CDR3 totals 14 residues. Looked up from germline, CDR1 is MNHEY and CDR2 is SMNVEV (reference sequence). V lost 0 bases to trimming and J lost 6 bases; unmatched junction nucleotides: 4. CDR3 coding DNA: TGTGCCAGCAGTTTATCCAGGGGGAAAGCTGAAGCTTTCTTT. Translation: CASSLSRGKAEAFF.

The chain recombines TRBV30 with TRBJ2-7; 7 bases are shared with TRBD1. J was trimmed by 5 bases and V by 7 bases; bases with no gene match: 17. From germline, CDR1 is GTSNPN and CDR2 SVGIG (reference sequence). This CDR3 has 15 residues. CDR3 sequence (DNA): TGTGCCTTGACACCTGGGACAGCTGGCACCCACGAGCAGTACTTC. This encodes CALTPGTAGTHEQYF.

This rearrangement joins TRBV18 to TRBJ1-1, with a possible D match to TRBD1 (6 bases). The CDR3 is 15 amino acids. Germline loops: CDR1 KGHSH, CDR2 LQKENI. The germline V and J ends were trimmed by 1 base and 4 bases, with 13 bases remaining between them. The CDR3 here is CASSPRGGGGTEAFF. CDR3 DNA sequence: TGTGCCAGCTCACCACGCGGGGGCGGTGGCACTGAAGCTTTCTTT. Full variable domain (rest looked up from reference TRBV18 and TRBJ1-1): NAGVMQNPRHLVRRRGQEARLRCSPMKGHSHVYWYRQLPEEGLKFMVYLQKENIIDESGMPKERFSAEFPKEGPSILRIQQVVRGDSAAYFCASSPRGGGGTEAFFGQGTRLTVV.

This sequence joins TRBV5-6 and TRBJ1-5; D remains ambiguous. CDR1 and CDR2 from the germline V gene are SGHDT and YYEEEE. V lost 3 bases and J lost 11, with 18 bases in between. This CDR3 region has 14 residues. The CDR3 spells CASSSAAGFQSQHF. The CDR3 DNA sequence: TGTGCCAGCAGCTCGGCGGCCGGGTTCCAGTCCCAGCATTTT.

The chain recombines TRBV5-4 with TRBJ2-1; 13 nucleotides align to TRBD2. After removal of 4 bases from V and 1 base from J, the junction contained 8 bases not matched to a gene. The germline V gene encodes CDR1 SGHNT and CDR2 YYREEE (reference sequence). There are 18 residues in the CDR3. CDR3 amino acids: CASSPGLAGSTSYNEQFF. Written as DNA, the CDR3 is TGTGCCAGCAGCCCGGGACTAGCGGGGTCCACTTCCTACAATGAGCAGTTCTTC.

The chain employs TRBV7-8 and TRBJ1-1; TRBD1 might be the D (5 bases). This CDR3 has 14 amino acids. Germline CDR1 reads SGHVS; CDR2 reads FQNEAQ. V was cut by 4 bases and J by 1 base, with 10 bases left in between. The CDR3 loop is CASSSDSPNTEAFF. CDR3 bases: TGTGCCAGCAGCTCAGACAGCCCGAACACTGAAGCTTTCTTT.

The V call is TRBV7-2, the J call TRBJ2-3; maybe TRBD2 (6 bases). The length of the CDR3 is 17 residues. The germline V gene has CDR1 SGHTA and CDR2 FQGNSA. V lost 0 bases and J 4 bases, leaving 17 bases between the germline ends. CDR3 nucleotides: TGTGCCAGCAGCTTAGCGTTTGCGGGGACCCCCCCAGATACGCAGTATTTT. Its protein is CASSLAFAGTPPDTQYF. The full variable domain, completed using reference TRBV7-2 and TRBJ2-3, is GAGVSQSPSNKVTEKGKDVELRCDPISGHTALYWYRQSLGQGLEFLIYFQGNSAPDKSGLPSDRFSAERTGGSVSTLTIQRTQQEDSAVYLCASSLAFAGTPPDTQYFGPGTRLTVL.

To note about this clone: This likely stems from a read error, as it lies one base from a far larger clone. CDR3 sequence: CASSYDRMNTEAFF. The CDR3 DNA reads TGTGCCAGCAGTTACGACAGGATGAACACTGAAGCTTTCTTT. The chain joins TRBV6-6 to TRBJ1-1, with D perhaps TRBD1 (6 bases). With 2 bases removed from V and 0 bases from J, the gap between germline ends came to 7 bases. Germline assignment: CDR1 MNHNY and CDR2 SVGAGI (reference sequence). The CDR3 runs 14 residues.

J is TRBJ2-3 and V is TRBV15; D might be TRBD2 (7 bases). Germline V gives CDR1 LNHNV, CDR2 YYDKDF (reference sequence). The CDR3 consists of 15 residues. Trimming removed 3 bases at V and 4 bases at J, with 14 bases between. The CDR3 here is CATSSQRGAADTQYF. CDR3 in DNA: TGTGCCACCAGCAGCCAACGGGGGGCAGCAGATACGCAGTATTTT. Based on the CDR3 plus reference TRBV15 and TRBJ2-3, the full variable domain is DAMVIQNPRYQVTQFGKPVTLSCSQTLNHNVMYWYQQKSSQAPKLLFHYYDKDFNNEADTPDNFQSRRPNTSFCFLDIRSPGLGDTAMYLCATSSQRGAADTQYFGPGTRLTVL.

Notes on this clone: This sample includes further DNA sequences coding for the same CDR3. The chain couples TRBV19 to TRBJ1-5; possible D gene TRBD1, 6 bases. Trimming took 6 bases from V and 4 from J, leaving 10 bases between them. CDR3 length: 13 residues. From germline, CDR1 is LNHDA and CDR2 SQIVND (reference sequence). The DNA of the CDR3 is TGTGCCAGTAGCGACAGGAGGAATCAGCCCCAGCATTTT. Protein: CASSDRRNQPQHF.

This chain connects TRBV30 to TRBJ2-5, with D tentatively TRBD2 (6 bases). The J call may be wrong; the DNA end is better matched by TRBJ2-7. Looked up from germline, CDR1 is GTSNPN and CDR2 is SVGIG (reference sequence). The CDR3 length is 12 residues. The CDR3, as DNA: TGTGCCTGGAGTCGGAGGGAATACGAGCAGTACTTC. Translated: CAWSRREYEQYF.

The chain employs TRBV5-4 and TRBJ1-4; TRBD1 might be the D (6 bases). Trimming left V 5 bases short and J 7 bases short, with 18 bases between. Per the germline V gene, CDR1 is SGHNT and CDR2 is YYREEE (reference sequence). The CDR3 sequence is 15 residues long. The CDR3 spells CASRDSGTSSEKLFF. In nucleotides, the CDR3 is TGTGCCAGCAGGGACTCCGGGACATCGAGTGAAAAACTGTTTTTT. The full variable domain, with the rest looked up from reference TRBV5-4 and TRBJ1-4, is ETGVTQSPTHLIKTRGQQVTLRCSSQSGHNTVSWYQQALGQGPQFIFQYYREEENGRGNFPPRFSGLQFPNYSSELNVNALELDDSALYLCASRDSGTSSEKLFFGSGTQLSVL.

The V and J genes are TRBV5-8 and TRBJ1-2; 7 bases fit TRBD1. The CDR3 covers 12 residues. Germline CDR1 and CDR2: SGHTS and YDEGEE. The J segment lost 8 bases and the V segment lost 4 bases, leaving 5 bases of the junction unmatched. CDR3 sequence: CASSATGVGYTF. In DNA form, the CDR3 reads TGTGCCAGCAGCGCAACAGGGGTCGGCTACACCTTC.

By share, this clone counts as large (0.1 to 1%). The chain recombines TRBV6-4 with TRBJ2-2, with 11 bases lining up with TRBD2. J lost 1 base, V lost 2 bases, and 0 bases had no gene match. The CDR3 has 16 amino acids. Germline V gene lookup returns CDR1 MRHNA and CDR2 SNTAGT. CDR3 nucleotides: TGTGCCAGCAGTGACGGACTAGCGGGGAACACCGGGGAGCTGTTTTTT. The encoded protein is CASSDGLAGNTGELFF.

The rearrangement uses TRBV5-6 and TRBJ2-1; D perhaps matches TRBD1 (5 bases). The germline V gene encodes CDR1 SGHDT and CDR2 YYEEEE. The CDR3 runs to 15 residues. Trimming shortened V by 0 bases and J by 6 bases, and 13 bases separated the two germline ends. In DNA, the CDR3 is TGTGCCAGCAGCTTGGTCTCAGGGATGGTCAATGAGCAGTTCTTC. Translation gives CASSLVSGMVNEQFF.

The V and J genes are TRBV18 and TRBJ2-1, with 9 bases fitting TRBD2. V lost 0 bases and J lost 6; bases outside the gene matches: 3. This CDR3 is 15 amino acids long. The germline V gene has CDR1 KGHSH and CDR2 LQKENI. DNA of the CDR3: TGTGCCAGCTCACCACCGGGGCGGGGGGGCAATGAGCAGTTCTTC. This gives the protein CASSPPGRGGNEQFF.

CDR3 residues: CASSLGGLAGVLDEQYF. In DNA form, the CDR3 reads TGTGCCAGCAGCTTAGGGGGACTAGCGGGCGTTTTAGACGAGCAGTACTTC. J is TRBJ2-7 and V is TRBV7-2; 12 bases are a match to TRBD2. Losses at the gene ends were 1 base for V and 5 bases for J; bases not matched to a gene: 9. The V gene's germline CDR1 is SGHTA and CDR2 FQGNSA. This CDR3 spans 17 amino acids.

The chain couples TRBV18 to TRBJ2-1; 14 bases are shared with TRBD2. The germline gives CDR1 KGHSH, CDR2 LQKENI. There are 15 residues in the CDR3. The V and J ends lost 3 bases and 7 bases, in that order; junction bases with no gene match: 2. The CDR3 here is CASSPTSGGANEQFF. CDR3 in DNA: TGTGCCAGCTCACCGACTAGCGGGGGGGCGAATGAGCAGTTCTTC.

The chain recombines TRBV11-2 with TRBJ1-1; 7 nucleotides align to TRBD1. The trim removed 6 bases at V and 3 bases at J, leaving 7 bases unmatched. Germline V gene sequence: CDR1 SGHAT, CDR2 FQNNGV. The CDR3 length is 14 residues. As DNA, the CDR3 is TGTGCCAGCAGTCTTACCGACAGGGACACTGAAGCTTTCTTT. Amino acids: CASSLTDRDTEAFF.

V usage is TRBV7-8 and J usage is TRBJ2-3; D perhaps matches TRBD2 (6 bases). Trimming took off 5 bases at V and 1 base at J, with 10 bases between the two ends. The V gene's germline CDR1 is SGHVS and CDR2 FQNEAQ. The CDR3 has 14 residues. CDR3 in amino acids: CASSIRGGTDTQYF. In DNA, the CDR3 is TGTGCCAGCAGCATTCGCGGGGGCACAGATACGCAGTATTTT.

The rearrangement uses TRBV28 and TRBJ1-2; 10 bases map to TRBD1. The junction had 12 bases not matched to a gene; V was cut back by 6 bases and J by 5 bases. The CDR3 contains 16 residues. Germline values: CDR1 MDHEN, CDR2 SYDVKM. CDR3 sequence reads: CASSPTGQGDLYGYTF. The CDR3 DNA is TGTGCCAGCAGCCCAACCGGACAGGGGGACCTATATGGCTACACCTTC.

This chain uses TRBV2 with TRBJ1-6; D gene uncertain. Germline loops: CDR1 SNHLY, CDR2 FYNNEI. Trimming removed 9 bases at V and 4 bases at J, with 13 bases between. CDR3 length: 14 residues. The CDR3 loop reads CASRAGWYNSPLHF. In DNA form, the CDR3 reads TGTGCCAGTAGGGCGGGATGGTATAATTCACCCCTCCACTTT. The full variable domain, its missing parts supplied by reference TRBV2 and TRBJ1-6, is EPEVTQTPSHQVTQMGQEVILRCVPISNHLYFYWYRQILGQKVEFLVSFYNNEISEKSEIFDDQFSVERPDGSNFTLKIRSTKLEDSAMYFCASRAGWYNSPLHFGNGTRLTVT.

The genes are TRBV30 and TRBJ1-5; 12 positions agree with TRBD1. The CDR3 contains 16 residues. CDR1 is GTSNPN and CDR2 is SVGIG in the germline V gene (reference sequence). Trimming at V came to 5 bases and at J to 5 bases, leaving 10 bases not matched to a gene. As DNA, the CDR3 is TGTGCCTGGGATCCTTCGGGGACAGGGGGCGATCAGCCCCAGCATTTT. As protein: CAWDPSGTGGDQPQHF.

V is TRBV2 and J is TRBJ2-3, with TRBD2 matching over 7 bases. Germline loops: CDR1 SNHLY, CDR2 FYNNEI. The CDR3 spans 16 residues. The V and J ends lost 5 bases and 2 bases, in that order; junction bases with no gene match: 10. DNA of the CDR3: TGTGCCAGCAGTCACCCTCCGGGGGGATTCACAGATACGCAGTATTTT. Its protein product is CASSHPPGGFTDTQYF. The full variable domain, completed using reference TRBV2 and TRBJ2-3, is EPEVTQTPSHQVTQMGQEVILRCVPISNHLYFYWYRQILGQKVEFLVSFYNNEISEKSEIFDDQFSVERPDGSNFTLKIRSTKLEDSAMYFCASSHPPGGFTDTQYFGPGTRLTVL.

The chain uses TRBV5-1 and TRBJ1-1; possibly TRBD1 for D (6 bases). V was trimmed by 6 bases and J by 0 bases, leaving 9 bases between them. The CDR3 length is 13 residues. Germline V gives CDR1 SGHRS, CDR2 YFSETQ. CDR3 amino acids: CASMGALNTEAFF. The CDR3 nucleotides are TGCGCCAGCATGGGGGCCCTGAACACTGAAGCTTTCTTT.

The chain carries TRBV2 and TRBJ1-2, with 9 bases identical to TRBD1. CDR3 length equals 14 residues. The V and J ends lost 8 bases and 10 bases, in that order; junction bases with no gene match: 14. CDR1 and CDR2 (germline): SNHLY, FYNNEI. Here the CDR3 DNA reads TGTGCCAGCGTAACTCCGGGACAGGGTTTTTCCTACACCTTC. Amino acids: CASVTPGQGFSYTF.